The next 12 T cell receptor beta chains were all read from a single sample in a study of neurological immune-mediated disorders. TCRdb reprocessed the 5' RACE reads with MiXCR, giving one entry per CDR3 protein. The sample shows roughly 100,000 distinct CDR3 sequences, 3.5% to 4% of them seen only once. Sample: PBMCs. Receptors were obtained from a woman aged 18-35 years with multiple sclerosis.

There are a few counts of this clonotype. J is TRBJ1-4 and V is TRBV7-2; TRBD1 matches at 10 bases. CDR1 is SGHTA and CDR2 is FQGNSA in the germline V gene. Germline trimming cut 0 bases from V and 7 bases from J; bases unmatched to any gene: 2. There are 15 residues in the CDR3. The DNA of the CDR3 is TGTGCCAGCAGCTTAGCTGGGACAGGGGCTGAAAAACTGTTTTTT. It encodes CASSLAGTGAEKLFF.

Many counts were recorded for this clonotype. The chain has TRBV7-7 and TRBJ2-5, with 7 bases fitting TRBD2. This CDR3 spans 15 amino acids. The ends lost 1 base at V and 4 bases at J; junction bases unmatched: 6. The germline V gene has CDR1 SSHAT and CDR2 FNYEAQ (reference sequence). The CDR3 protein is CASSLGPGRGETQYF. CDR3 nucleotides: TGTGCCAGCAGCTTAGGGCCAGGGAGGGGAGAGACCCAGTACTTC.

Ten or more counts support this clonotype. The chain carries TRBV7-9 and TRBJ2-1; D ambiguous. The CDR3 is 13 residues long. V dropped 5 bases and J dropped 3 bases, with 8 bases sitting between them. The V gene's germline CDR1 is SEHNR and CDR2 FQNEAQ (reference sequence). This chain's CDR3 is CASSQMGYNEQFF. CDR3 nucleotide sequence: TGTGCCAGCAGCCAAATGGGCTACAATGAGCAGTTCTTC.

This clonotype was seen ten or more times. The rearrangement links TRBV20-1 to TRBJ1-2; weak D call: TRBD1 (6 bases). The CDR3 runs 15 residues. CDR1 is DFQATT, CDR2 SNEGSKA, per germline (reference sequence). The V end lost 1 base, the J end lost 4 bases, and 16 bases lay between the germline ends. CDR3 protein: CSARVTGYVVYGYTF. The CDR3 nucleotides are TGCAGTGCTAGAGTGACAGGTTATGTAGTCTATGGCTACACCTTC.

This clonotype was counted at least ten times. The CDR3 DNA follows: TGCGCCAGCAGCTTGGTGAAACAGGGGAATGGTATGAACACTGAAGCTTTCTTT. This codes for CASSLVKQGNGMNTEAFF. The chain employs TRBV5-1 and TRBJ1-1, with 7 bases that match TRBD1. The CDR3 has 18 residues. Trimming took 0 bases from V and 0 from J; bases not matched to a gene: 11. CDR1 and CDR2 (germline): SGHRS, YFSETQ.

This clonotype was recorded at least ten times. The gene calls are TRBV11-2 and TRBJ2-2; unclear D gene. Germline V CDR1 and CDR2: SGHAT, FQNNGV. Trimming removed 5 bases from V and 7 bases from J, with 11 bases in between. This CDR3 contains 13 residues. The chain's CDR3 is CASSGGGFGELFF. The CDR3 nucleotides read TGTGCCAGCAGCGGCGGTGGGTTCGGGGAGCTGTTTTTT.

The rearrangement links TRBV30 to TRBJ1-1; D remains ambiguous. Trimming cost V 5 bases and J 0 bases, with 13 bases left between them. In germline, CDR1 is GTSNPN, CDR2 SVGIG (reference sequence). This CDR3 comprises 14 residues. The CDR3 reads CAWGLSMLNTEAFF. CDR3 sequence (DNA): TGTGCCTGGGGGCTGAGTATGCTGAACACTGAAGCTTTCTTT.

This clonotype was recorded many times. This chain connects TRBV7-2 to TRBJ2-7, with a possible D match to TRBD2 (6 bases). The CDR3 runs to 15 residues. V dropped 4 bases and J dropped 1 base, with 14 bases sitting between them. Germline CDR1 reads SGHTA; CDR2 reads FQGNSA. CDR3 bases: TGTGCCAGCAGCTCCGAATTGGGGGGATCCTACGAGCAGTACTTC. Its translation is CASSSELGGSYEQYF.

This clonotype was counted at least ten times. The chain couples TRBV30 to TRBJ1-2; D is uncertain. The CDR3 has 13 residues. The ends were cut back, 5 bases at V and 7 bases at J, with 17 bases in the middle. Germline V gives CDR1 GTSNPN, CDR2 SVGIG (reference sequence). CDR3 in amino acids: CAWDVSQIGGYTF. The CDR3 DNA sequence: TGTGCCTGGGACGTATCACAGATCGGTGGCTACACCTTC.

This clonotype was picked up many times. The CDR3 DNA is TGCGCCAGCAGCCAAAAGGGGATCATGAACACTGAAGCTTTCTTT. This gives the protein CASSQKGIMNTEAFF. V gene TRBV4-1 combines with J gene TRBJ1-1, with D maybe TRBD1 (5 bases). V lost 2 bases and J lost 0, with 10 bases in between. CDR3 length: 15 residues. CDR1 and CDR2 (germline): MGHRA, YSYEKL.

Sample share makes this clonotype medium-sized. This chain joins TRBV2 and TRBJ2-2, with D tentatively TRBD2 (6 bases). Trimming took off 7 bases at V and 1 base at J, with 16 bases between the two ends. The germline V gene has CDR1 SNHLY and CDR2 FYNNEI. This CDR3 has 16 residues. The CDR3 protein is CASTTDRGLNTGELFF. In DNA form, the CDR3 reads TGTGCCAGCACTACCGATAGGGGACTGAACACCGGGGAGCTGTTTTTT.

The sample holds many counts of this clonotype. The V and J genes are TRBV7-9 and TRBJ1-5; D is undetermined. CDR1 is SEHNR and CDR2 is FQNEAQ in the germline V gene (reference sequence). The CDR3 is 14 residues long. V lost 5 bases to trimming and J lost 1 base, with 9 bases between them. CDR3 protein: CASSPPDSNQPQHF. CDR3 sequence (DNA): TGTGCCAGCAGCCCGCCGGACAGCAATCAGCCCCAGCATTTT.